Included here is one T cell receptor beta chain sequence, with context. Which antigen it targets is not known. Per-base quality was not reported, and no clone a single base away is much larger than it. The sample originates from a study of cytomegalovirus exposure and HLA in healthy donors (dated by TCRdb to between 2016 and 2019). Some background on the complete study: According to a later analysis, one platform produced both the 110 or so validation repertoires and the roughly 640 repertoires of the first cohort. The study aimed to test whether cataloging public T cell receptors could reveal signatures of past pathogen exposure. Along with the roughly 610-subject first cohort, a separate validation cohort of around 120 different subjects was used. High-throughput TCR immunosequencing, statistical association of individual TCRs with disease status, and machine learning were combined to predict cytomegalovirus infection status. Study-wide conclusions, independent of this receptor: In a later analysis, TCRs clustered in the first cohort were found to also tend to co-occur in the roughly 120 validation repertoires, with 94% of cluster scores above 0. Most TCR sequences were seen in very few donors, while some public TCRs were found in many individuals. The authors suggested that the approach could potentially be extended to other disease states and immunological phenotypes. In vitro tests confirmed that three of the cytomegalovirus-associated TCR beta chains recognize cytomegalovirus antigens. The study gave a list of 150 to 200 TCR beta chains associated with cytomegalovirus. A later analysis had no HLA typing for the validation cohort, so co-occurrence there was scored across all 110 or so repertoires. The classifier was reported to diagnose cytomegalovirus status with high specificity and sensitivity in both the original and validation cohorts.

The donors were included in the validation cohort of 90 to 150 subjects, a group kept apart from the 666-subject first cohort. Receptor amplification or capture employed the immunoSEQ multiplex PCR assay. Turning to the authors' computational methods: A statistical classification framework was built to diagnose cytomegalovirus status from the catalog of TCR beta chain sequences. TCRdb took over this immuneACCESS table, retaining in-frame rearrangements with V and J assigned. Such tables are incomplete; in checked studies, under half of the missing clones stem from an unresolved V gene, and the remainder is unexplained. The V and J calls and clone size come from that table; D and trimming were worked out from the DNA. In all, the sample holds about 220,000 clones, and roughly 88% of those were seen once. Roughly 3% of the sample is in the top ten clones. Sequences were obtained from PBMCs. The clonotype was recovered from a woman aged 18-29 years in good health and CMV-seronegative.

The encoded CDR3 is CASSAARQGASEQYF. The nucleotides read TGCGCCAGCAGCGCAGCGAGACAGGGGGCTTCCGAGCAGTACTTC. The rearranged segments are TRBV5-1 and TRBJ2-7, with 10 middle bases fitting TRBD1. The CDR3 holds 15 amino acids from the cysteine to the phenylalanine. Only the CDR3 DNA is retained, 45 bases long and in frame from the first base. CDR1 and CDR2 (SGHRS, YFSETQ) derive from the germline V gene. V is pruned by 4 bases and J by 6 bases, leaving 10 bases of the junction without a gene match. With all but the CDR3 taken from the reference TRBV5-1 and TRBJ2-7 genes, the full variable domain is: KAGVTQTPRYLIKTRGQQVTLSCSPISGHRSVSWYQQTPGQGLQFLFEYFSETQRNKGNFPGRFSGRQFSNSRSEMNVSTLELGDSALYLCASSAARQGASEQYFGPGTRLTVT.